This T cell receptor (beta chain) came from a study of blood T cell repertoires in COVID-19. In the authors' workflow: Amplifying reference gene primers gave estimates of nucleated cell counts. Using immunoSEQ multiplex PCR, the repertoire was profiled, and TCRdb retains in-frame clones only, with some absent. From that table come the V and J calls and clone size; the DNA was used to work out D and trimming. The sample records over 200,000 clones, roughly 92% being singletons. Germline V lookup: CDR1 LGHNA, CDR2 YNFKEQ. This CDR3 region has 17 residues. V was clipped by 0 bases and J by 0 bases; unmatched bases: 3.

The receptor was derived from a man between 60 and 70 years old with COVID-19, enrolled during active disease. The V and J genes are TRBV4-2 and TRBJ2-7; 12 nucleotides match TRBD2. Sequencing was done on a sample of peripheral blood. The CDR3 loop reads CASSQDRTSGVSYEQYF. CDR3 in DNA: TGTGCCAGCAGCCAAGATAGGACTAGCGGGGTCTCCTACGAGCAGTACTTC.